This TCR beta chain was identified during a study of blood T cell repertoires in COVID-19. Turning to the study itself: The United States, Italy and Spain supplied acute and convalescent COVID-19 samples.

CDR1 SGHAT and CDR2 FQNNGV come from the germline V gene. CDR3 length equals 13 residues. The V and J ends lost 0 bases and 2 bases respectively, with 4 bases between them. This study enrolled people aged 18 to 89 from approximately 25 US geographic areas. Original handling: Reference gene primers were amplified, and this amplification served to estimate nucleated cell counts. Clones were sequenced by immunoSEQ multiplex PCR, and TCRdb holds only the in-frame ones, with some missing. The DNA was the basis for D and trimming; V, J and clone size are from that table. The table has approximately 130,000 clones, under 85% seen once. On this clone: Other DNA sequences within the sample encode an identical CDR3.

The TCR originated in a man aged 25-40 years who had recovered from COVID-19. The sequenced material came from PBMCs or T cells enriched from blood (not recorded which). The gene calls are TRBV11-2 and TRBJ1-1; no clear D. The CDR3 DNA reads TGTGCCAGCAGCTTAGACAGAAACACTGAAGCTTTCTTT. It specifies CASSLDRNTEAFF.